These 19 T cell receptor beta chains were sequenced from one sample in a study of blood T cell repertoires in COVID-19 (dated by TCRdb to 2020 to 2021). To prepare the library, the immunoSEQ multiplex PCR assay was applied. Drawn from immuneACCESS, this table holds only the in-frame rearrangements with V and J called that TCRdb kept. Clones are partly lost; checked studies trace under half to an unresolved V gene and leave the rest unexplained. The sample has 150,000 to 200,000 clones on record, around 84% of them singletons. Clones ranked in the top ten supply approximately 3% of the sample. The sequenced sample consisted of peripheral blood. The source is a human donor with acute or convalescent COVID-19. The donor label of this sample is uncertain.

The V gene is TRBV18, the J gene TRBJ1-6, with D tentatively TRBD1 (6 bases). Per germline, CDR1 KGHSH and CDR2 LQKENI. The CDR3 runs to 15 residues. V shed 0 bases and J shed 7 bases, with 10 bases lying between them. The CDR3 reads CASSPPGASNSPLHF. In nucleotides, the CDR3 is TGTGCCAGCTCACCACCGGGGGCGAGCAATTCACCCCTCCACTTT.

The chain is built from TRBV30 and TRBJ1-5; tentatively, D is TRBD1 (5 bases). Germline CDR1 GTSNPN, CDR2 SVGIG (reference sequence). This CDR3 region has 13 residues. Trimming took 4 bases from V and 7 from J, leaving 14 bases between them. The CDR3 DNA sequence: TGTGCCTGGAATAGGCAGGGATGGCAGCCCCAGCATTTT. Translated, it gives CAWNRQGWQPQHF. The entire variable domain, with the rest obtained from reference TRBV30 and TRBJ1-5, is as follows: SQTIHQWPATLVQPVGSPLSLECTVEGTSNPNLYWYRQAAGRGLQLLFYSVGIGQISSEVPQNLSASRPQDRQFILSSKKLLLSDSGFYLCAWNRQGWQPQHFGDGTRLSIL.

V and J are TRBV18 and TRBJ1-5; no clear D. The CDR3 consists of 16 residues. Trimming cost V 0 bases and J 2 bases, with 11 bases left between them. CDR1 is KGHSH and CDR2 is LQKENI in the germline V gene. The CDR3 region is CASSPPLRYGNQPQHF. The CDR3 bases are TGTGCCAGCTCACCACCCTTGCGCTACGGCAATCAGCCCCAGCATTTT.

CDR3 residues: CASSLGLGEQYF. The CDR3 region has the DNA TGTGCCAGCAGTTTAGGACTTGGTGAGCAGTACTTC. The gene calls are TRBV27 and TRBJ2-7; perhaps TRBD2 as D (5 bases). Trimming removed 2 bases from V and 7 bases from J, with 9 bases in between. Per the germline V gene, CDR1 is MNHEY and CDR2 is SMNVEV (reference sequence). The CDR3 contains 12 residues.

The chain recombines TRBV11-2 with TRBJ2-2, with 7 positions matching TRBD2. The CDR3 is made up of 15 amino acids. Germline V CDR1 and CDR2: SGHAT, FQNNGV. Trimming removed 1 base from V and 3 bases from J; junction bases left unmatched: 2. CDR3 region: CASSLAGGYTGELFF. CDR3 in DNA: TGTGCCAGCAGCTTAGCGGGGGGATACACCGGGGAGCTGTTTTTT.

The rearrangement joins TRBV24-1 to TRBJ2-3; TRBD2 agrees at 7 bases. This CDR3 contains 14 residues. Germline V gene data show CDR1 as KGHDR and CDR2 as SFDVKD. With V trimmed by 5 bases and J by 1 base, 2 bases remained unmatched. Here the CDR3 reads CATSVGGGTDTQYF. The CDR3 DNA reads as TGTGCCACCAGTGTGGGAGGGGGCACAGATACGCAGTATTTT.

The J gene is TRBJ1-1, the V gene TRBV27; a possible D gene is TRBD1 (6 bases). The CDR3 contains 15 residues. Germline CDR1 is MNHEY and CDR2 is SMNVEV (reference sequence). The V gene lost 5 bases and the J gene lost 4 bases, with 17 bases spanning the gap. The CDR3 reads CASSSRDNRFTEAFF. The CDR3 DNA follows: TGTGCCAGCAGTAGTAGGGACAACAGGTTCACTGAAGCTTTCTTT.

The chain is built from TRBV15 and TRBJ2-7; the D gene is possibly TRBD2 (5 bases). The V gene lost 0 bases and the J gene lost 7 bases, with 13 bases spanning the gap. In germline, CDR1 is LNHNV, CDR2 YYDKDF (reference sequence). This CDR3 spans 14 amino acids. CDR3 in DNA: TGTGCCACCAGCAGAGATTCCCTGGGGAGTGAGCAGTACTTC. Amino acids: CATSRDSLGSEQYF.

CDR3 sequence: CASSPGHQETQYF. The CDR3 bases are TGCGCCAGCAGCCCCGGACATCAAGAGACCCAGTACTTC. This chain connects TRBV4-1 to TRBJ2-5; possible D gene TRBD1, 5 bases. Trimming cost V 4 bases and J 2 bases, with 8 bases left between them. This CDR3 spans 13 amino acids. Germline loops: CDR1 MGHRA, CDR2 YSYEKL.

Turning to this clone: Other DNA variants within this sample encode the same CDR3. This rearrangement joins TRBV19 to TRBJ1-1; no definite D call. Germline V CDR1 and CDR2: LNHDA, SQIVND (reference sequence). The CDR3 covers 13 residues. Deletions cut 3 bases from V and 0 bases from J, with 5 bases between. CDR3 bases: TGTGCCAGTAGTATTTCGGTGAACACTGAAGCTTTCTTT. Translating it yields CASSISVNTEAFF.

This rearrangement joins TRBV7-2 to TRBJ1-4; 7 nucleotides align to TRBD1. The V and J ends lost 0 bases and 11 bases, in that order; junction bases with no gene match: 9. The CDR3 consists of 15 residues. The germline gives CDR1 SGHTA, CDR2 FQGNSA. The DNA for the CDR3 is TGTGCCAGCAGCTTAGCGTGGCAGGGGGAAAGGAAACTGTTTTTT. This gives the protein CASSLAWQGERKLFF.

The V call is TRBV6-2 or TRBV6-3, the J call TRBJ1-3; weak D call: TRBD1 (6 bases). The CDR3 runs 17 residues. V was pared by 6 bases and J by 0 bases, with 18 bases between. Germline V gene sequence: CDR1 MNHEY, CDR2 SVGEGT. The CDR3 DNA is TGTGCCAGCAGCCCTCCCCCGACAGGTTACTCTGGAAACACCATATATTTT. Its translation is CASSPPPTGYSGNTIYF.

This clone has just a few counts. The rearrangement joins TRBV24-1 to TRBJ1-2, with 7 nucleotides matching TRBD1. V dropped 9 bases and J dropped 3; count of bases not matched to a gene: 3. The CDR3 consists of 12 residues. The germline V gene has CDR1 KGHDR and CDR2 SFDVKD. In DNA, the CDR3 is TGTGCCACCCTACAGGGGTACTATGGCTACACCTTC. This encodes CATLQGYYGYTF.

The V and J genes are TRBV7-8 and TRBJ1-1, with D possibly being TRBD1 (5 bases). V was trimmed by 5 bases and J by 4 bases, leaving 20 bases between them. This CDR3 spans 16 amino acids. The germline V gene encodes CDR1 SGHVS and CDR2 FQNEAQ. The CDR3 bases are TGTGCCAGCAGCCCACGCCAACACGGGGGGACCACTGAAGCTTTCTTT. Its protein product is CASSPRQHGGTTEAFF.

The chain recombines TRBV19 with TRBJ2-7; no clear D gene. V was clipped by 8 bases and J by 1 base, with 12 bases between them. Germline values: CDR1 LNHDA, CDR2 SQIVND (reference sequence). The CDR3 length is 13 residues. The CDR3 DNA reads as TGTGCCAGTCGTGACTTACGGTCCTACGAGCAGTACTTC. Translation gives CASRDLRSYEQYF.

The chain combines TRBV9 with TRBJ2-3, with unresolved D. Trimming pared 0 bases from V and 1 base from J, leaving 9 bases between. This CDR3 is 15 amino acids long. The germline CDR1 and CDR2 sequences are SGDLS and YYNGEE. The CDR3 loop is CASSVVASGTDTQYF. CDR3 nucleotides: TGTGCCAGCAGCGTAGTGGCTAGTGGCACAGATACGCAGTATTTT.

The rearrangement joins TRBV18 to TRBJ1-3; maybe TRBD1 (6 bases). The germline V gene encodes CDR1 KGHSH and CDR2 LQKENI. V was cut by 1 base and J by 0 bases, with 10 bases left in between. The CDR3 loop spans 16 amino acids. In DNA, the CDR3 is TGTGCCAGCTCACCACGGGGGCCGAGCTCTGGAAACACCATATATTTT. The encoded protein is CASSPRGPSSGNTIYF.

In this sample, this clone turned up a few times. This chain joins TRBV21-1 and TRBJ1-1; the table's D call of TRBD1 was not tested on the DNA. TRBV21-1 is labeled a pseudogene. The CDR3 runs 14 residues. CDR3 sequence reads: CASSSGQQNTEAFF. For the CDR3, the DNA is TGTGCCAGCAGCTCCGGACAGCAGAACACTGAAGCTTTCTTT.

DNA for the CDR3: TGTGCCAGCACGGGAGACAGGGGGGCCAACACTGAAGCTTTCTTT. Encoded protein: CASTGDRGANTEAFF. The chain joins TRBV25-1 to TRBJ1-1; 9 bases line up with TRBD1. The CDR3 is 15 residues long. Germline V gives CDR1 MGHDK, CDR2 SYGVNS. V lost 7 bases and J lost 2; bases outside the gene matches: 8.